This TCR beta chain was documented in a study of blood T cell repertoires in COVID-19. Overall study: Acute and convalescent COVID-19 samples came from the United States, Italy and Spain. The analysed material was cDNA or gDNA that came from T cells, B-cell-depleted T cells, or PBMCs.

CDR1 and CDR2 (germline): GTSNPN, SVGIG (reference sequence). V shed 3 bases and J 7 bases; nucleotides not matched to a gene: 5. The CDR3 extends over 13 amino acids. In the original processing: By means of reference gene primer amplification, nucleated cell counts were estimated. Sequenced by immunoSEQ multiplex PCR; TCRdb stores in-frame clones only, minus some. D and trimming were read from the DNA, whereas the V and J calls and clone size are those reported in that table. In the table there are around 130,000 clones, around 89% of which are singletons. The source is an elderly woman with acute or convalescent COVID-19. The material sequenced was peripheral blood. The V call is TRBV30, the J call TRBJ1-5; TRBD1 matches 8 bases. CDR3 DNA sequence: TGTGCCTGGAGCAGGGGGCTAGGGCAGCCCCAGCATTTT. Encoded protein: CAWSRGLGQPQHF.